The sequence of this TCR beta chain was determined in a study of T cell responses to AZD1222 COVID-19 vaccine. Study outcomes and limitations: Donors were mostly white British, more females; clonal diversity possibly underestimated.

Details on this clone: Its target is unknown.

Germline CDR1 is LGHDT and CDR2 is YNNKEL (reference sequence). The CDR3 consists of 14 residues. The V end was cut by 1 base, the J end by 5 bases, with 9 bases between. Sequenced by immunoSEQ multiplex PCR; TCRdb stores in-frame clones only, minus some. The sample includes under 200,000 clones, 90% to 95% of them seen just once. The sample consisted of peripheral blood, taken on day 0 of MenACWY control vaccination. The rearrangement links TRBV3-1 (or the pseudogene TRBV3-2) to TRBJ2-1, with D maybe TRBD1 (5 bases). This clonotype was sampled from an adult in good health. The CDR3 DNA sequence: TGTGCCAGCAGCCAAGGTAGACAGCACAATGAGCAGTTCTTC. This encodes CASSQGRQHNEQFF.